The 10 T cell receptor beta chains below all came from one sample that was sequenced in a study of T cells in Graves' hyperthyroidism and ophthalmopathy. RNA transcripts gave rise to amplified TCR beta CDR3 regions. The primer set for the first-round RT-PCR of the TCR CDR3 was HTBI. A single record per CDR3 protein comes from TCRdb applying MiXCR to the multiplex PCR reads. The sample carries around 300,000 distinct CDR3 sequences, around 15% recorded once. Specimen: blood. The receptors here all came from a woman aged 50 to 60 with Graves' hyperthyroidism that later progressed to Graves' ophthalmopathy.

This clonotype was observed at least ten times. The J gene is TRBJ2-7, the V gene TRBV2; D not resolved. CDR1 SNHLY and CDR2 FYNNEI come from the germline V gene. The V gene lost 5 bases and the J gene lost 0 bases, with 11 bases spanning the gap. The CDR3 sequence is 14 residues long. The DNA of the CDR3 is TGTGCCAGCAGTCTCCTACGGAGCTCCTACGAGCAGTACTTC. Its translation: CASSLLRSSYEQYF. Variable domain in full (rest from reference TRBV2 and TRBJ2-7): EPEVTQTPSHQVTQMGQEVILRCVPISNHLYFYWYRQILGQKVEFLVSFYNNEISEKSEIFDDQFSVERPDGSNFTLKIRSTKLEDSAMYFCASSLLRSSYEQYFGPGTRLTVT.

Ten or more counts support this clonotype. The rearrangement uses TRBV2 and TRBJ2-7; 7 nucleotides agree with TRBD1. CDR1 and CDR2 (germline): SNHLY, FYNNEI. The CDR3 is 14 amino acids. J was trimmed by 5 bases and V by 6 bases; bases with no gene match: 10. The CDR3 DNA sequence: TGTGCCAGCAGAGACGACAGGGTGGCGGACGAGCAGTACTTC. Translation: CASRDDRVADEQYF.

The V gene is TRBV12-3 or TRBV12-4, the J gene TRBJ1-4; D is perhaps TRBD1 (5 bases). The CDR3 extends over 13 amino acids. Between the trimmed V and J ends, which lost 0 bases and 8 bases, there was a span of 7 bases. CDR3 amino acids: CASSLAGTEKLFF. The CDR3 nucleotides are TGTGCCAGCAGTTTAGCTGGGACCGAAAAACTGTTTTTT.

Only a few counts were recorded for this clonotype. The chain employs TRBV12-3 or TRBV12-4 and TRBJ1-1; no clear D gene. V shed 8 bases and J shed 4 bases, with 11 bases lying between them. The CDR3 sequence is 12 residues long. CDR3 loop: CASRRPGTEAFF. In DNA form, the CDR3 reads TGTGCCAGCCGACGTCCTGGCACTGAAGCTTTCTTT.

This clonotype was detected ten times or more. The CDR3 here is CASSEQQKAFF. CDR3 nucleotides: TGTGCCAGCAGTGAACAACAAAAAGCTTTCTTT. The chain has TRBV6-1 and TRBJ1-1; D gene ambiguous. Trimming removed 2 bases from V and 9 bases from J, with 7 bases in between. Germline loops: CDR1 MNHNS, CDR2 SASEGT. CDR3 size: 11 residues.

This clonotype has ten or more counts. The rearrangement links TRBV7-2 to TRBJ1-1; possibly TRBD1 for D (6 bases). This CDR3 is 13 amino acids long. V was trimmed by 6 bases and J by 6 bases, leaving 14 bases between them. Germline V CDR1 and CDR2: SGHTA, FQGNSA. Here the CDR3 reads CASRRTGLAEAFF. Written as DNA, the CDR3 is TGTGCCAGCAGGCGCACAGGGCTCGCTGAAGCTTTCTTT.

Of note for this clonotype: This may stem from a read error, because a much larger clone lies one nucleotide away. CDR3 sequence reads: CSAYQTSRGMGKQFF. CDR3 DNA sequence: TGCAGTGCTTACCAAACTAGCAGGGGGATGGGTAAGCAGTTCTTC. The chain uses TRBV20-1 and TRBJ2-1, with a weak D call TRBD1 (7 bases). Per the germline V gene, CDR1 is DFQATT and CDR2 is SNEGSKA (reference sequence). The germline V and J ends were trimmed by 5 bases and 11 bases, with 25 bases remaining between them. This CDR3 has 15 amino acids.

As regards this clonotype: Just one base apart from a much larger clone, this may be a read error. The rearrangement joins TRBV11-3 to TRBJ2-2; 7 bases fit TRBD2. The CDR3 runs 16 residues. The germline V gene encodes CDR1 SGHNT and CDR2 YENEEA. CDR3 amino acids: CASSPSAGVLTGEPFF. For the CDR3, the DNA is TGTGCCAGCAGCCCCTCCGCGGGAGTACTGACCGGGGAGCCGTTTTTT.

This clonotype has ten or more counts. The chain joins TRBV28 to TRBJ1-1; D ambiguous. This CDR3 is 16 amino acids long. The ends were cut back, 2 bases at V and 5 bases at J, with 18 bases in the middle. Germline V lookup: CDR1 MDHEN, CDR2 SYDVKM. This CDR3 reads CASSLILSRVRTEAFF. In DNA, the CDR3 is TGTGCCAGCAGTTTAATCCTGTCACGGGTTCGGACTGAAGCTTTCTTT.

This clonotype appeared many times. A read error may produce the germline difference seen at one junction end. CDR3 coding DNA: TGCGCCACCAGCCAGGGGTCAAGCAACACCGGGGAGCTGTTTTTT. Translating gives CATSQGSSNTGELFF. The V call is TRBV5-1, the J call TRBJ2-2, with a weak D call TRBD1 (6 bases). The germline gives CDR1 SGHRS, CDR2 YFSETQ. The CDR3 is 15 amino acids.